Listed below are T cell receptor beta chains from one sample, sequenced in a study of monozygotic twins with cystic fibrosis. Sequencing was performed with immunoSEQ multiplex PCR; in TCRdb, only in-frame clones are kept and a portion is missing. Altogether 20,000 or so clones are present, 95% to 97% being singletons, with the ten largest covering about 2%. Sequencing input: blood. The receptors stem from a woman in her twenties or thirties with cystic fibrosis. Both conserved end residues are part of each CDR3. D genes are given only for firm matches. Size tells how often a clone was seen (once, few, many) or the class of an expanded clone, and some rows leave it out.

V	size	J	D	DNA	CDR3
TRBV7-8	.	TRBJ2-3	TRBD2	TGTGCCAGCAGCCGTCCCGGGGGGGCTTGGGATACGCAGTATTTT	CASSRPGGAWDTQYF
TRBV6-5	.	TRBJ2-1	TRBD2	TGTGCCAGCAGTTACGGGGGGGACAATGAGCAGTTCTTC	CASSYGGDNEQFF
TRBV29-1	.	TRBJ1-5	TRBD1	TGCAGCGCGAAACAGGGGGCGGGACAGCCCCAGCATTTT	CSAKQGAGQPQHF
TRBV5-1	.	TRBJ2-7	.	TGCGCCAGCAGCTTGAGGGGATCCCCCACCGCAAACTACGAGCAGTACTTC	CASSLRGSPTANYEQYF
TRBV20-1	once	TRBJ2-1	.	TGCAGTGCTAGTAATAATGAGCAGTTCTTC	CSASNNEQFF
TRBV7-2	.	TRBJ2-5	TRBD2	TGTGCCAGCAGCTATCAGCGGGGGGGCCCAGAGACCCAGTACTTC	CASSYQRGGPETQYF
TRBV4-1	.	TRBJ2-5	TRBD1	TGCGCCAGCAGCCAGCCGACAGGGTCGGAGACCCAGTACTTC	CASSQPTGSETQYF
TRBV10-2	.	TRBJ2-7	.	TGCGCCAGCAGTGATGTGTTTGGAGGGGTAGGCGAGCAGTACTTC	CASSDVFGGVGEQYF
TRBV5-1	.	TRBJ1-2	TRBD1	TGCGCCAGCAGCTTGGGAGGGGGCTCTAATGGCTACACCTTC	CASSLGGGSNGYTF
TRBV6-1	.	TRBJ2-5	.	TGTGCCAGCAGTGAATCTAAAGGGACGCAAGAGACCCAGTACTTC	CASSESKGTQETQYF
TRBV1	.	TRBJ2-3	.	TGCACCAGCAGCCAAGTTGCCCCAGATACGCAGTATTTT	CTSSQVAPDTQYF
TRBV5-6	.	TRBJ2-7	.	TGTGCCAGCAGCTTGAGACGCGAGCAGTACTTC	CASSLRREQYF
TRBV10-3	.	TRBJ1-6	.	TGTGCCATCACCTCGGGACACCCGAGCTCCTATAATTCACCCCTCCACTTT	CAITSGHPSSYNSPLHF
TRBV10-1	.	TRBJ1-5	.	TGCGCCAGCAGGGAACAGGGCTTGGGTCAGCCCCAGCATTTT	CASREQGLGQPQHF
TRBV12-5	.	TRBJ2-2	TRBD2	TGTGCTAGTGCCTATATATCTACCCTAGCGGGCACCGGGGAGCTGTTTTTT	CASAYISTLAGTGELFF
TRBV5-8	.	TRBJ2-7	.	TGTGCCAGCGACCTCGGACTTTGGAACGAGCAGTACTTC	CASDLGLWNEQYF
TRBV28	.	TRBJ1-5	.	TGTGCCAGCAGTTTCTATACCACCAGGGTTAGCAATCAGCCCCAGCATTTT	CASSFYTTRVSNQPQHF
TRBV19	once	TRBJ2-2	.	TGTGCCAGTAGTAACAGGGACGCCGGGGAGCTGTTTTTT	CASSNRDAGELFF
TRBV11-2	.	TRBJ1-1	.	TGTGCCAGCAGCTTAGGGGCTGAGGTCGGCACTGAAGCTTTCTTT	CASSLGAEVGTEAFF
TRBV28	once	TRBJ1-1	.	TGTGCCAGCAGTTTCTTTGGGGGGAACACTGAAGCTTTCTTT	CASSFFGGNTEAFF
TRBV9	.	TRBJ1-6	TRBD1	TGTGCCAGCAGCGTAGGACAGGGCCCTCTCACCCTCCACTTT	CASSVGQGPLTLHF
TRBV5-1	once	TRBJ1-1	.	TGCGCCAGCAGCCAGCAGTGGAACACTGAAGCTTTCTTT	CASSQQWNTEAFF
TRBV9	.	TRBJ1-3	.	TGTGCCAGCAGCCCCCAACAGCAGGGAGGTAGAGGAAACACCATATATTTT	CASSPQQQGGRGNTIYF
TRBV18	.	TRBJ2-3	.	TGTGCCAGCTCACCACCGGGTCTTTCGAGCACAGATACGCAGTATTTT	CASSPPGLSSTDTQYF
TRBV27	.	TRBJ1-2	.	TGTGCCAGCAGTTTTGACGTGCTTACGGGAGGCTACACCTTC	CASSFDVLTGGYTF
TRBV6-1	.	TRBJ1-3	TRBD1	TGTGCCAGCAGGAGGGACAGTCGCACCATATATTTT	CASRRDSRTIYF
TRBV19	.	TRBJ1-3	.	TGTGCCAGTACCTTCAGGTCGGCTGGAAACACCATATATTTT	CASTFRSAGNTIYF
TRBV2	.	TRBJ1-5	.	TGTGCCAGCAGTGTTTCCAGGGATCAGCCCCAGCATTTT	CASSVSRDQPQHF